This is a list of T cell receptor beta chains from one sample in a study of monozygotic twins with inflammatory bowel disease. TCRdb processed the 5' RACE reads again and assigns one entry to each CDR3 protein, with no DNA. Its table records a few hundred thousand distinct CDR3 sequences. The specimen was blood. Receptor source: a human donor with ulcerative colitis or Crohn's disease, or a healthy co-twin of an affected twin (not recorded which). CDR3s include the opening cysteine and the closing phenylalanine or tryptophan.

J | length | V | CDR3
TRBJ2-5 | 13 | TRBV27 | CATAGTDRETQYF
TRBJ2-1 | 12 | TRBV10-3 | CAMGQGENEQFF
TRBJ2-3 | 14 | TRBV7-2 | CASSRGLPTDTQYF
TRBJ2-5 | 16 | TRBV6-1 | CASSDADRGIQETQYF
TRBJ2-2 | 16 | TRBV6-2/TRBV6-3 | CASSFLAGAGTGELFF
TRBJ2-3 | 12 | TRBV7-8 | CASSPGQVTQYF
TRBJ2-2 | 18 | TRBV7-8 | CASSPRTSGGLNTGELFF
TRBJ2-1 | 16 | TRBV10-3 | CAISASGGSSYNEQFF
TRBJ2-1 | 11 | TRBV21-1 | CASSNPGQEGF
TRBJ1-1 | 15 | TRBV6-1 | CASRGERVTNTEAFF
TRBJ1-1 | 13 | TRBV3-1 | CASSQVGTTEAFF
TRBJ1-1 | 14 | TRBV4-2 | CASSQGGGNTEAFF
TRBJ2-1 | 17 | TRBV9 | CASSLTSDLNSYNEQFF
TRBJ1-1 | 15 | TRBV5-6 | CASSFSGLGNTEAFF
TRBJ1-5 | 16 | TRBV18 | CASSPTDGAGNQPQHF
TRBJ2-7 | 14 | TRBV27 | CASSLWTGSYEQYF
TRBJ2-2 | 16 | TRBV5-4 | CASSFSRGAGTGELFF
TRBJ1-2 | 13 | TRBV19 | CASSMGRCYGYTF
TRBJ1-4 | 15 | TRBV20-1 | CSARVPDGGNEKLFF
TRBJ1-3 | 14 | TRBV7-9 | CASSSTGTENTIYF
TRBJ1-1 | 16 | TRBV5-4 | CASSSPGGGEGTEAFF
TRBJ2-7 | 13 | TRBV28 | CASSLWSGAEQYF
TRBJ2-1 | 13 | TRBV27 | CASSYLAGYEQFF
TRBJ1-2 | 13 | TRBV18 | CATSVDRVNGYTF
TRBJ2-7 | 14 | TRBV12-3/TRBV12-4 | CASSLDRKSYEQYF
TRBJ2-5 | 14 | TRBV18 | CASSPRETQETQYF
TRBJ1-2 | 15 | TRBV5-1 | CASSQGAGYVYGYTF
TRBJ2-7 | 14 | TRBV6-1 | CASSPTGQPYEQYF
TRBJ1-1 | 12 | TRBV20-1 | CSARTGNTEAFF
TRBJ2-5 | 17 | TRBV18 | CASSPRIDWRDTETQYF
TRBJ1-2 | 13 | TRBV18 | CASSQDENYGYTF
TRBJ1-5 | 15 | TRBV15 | CATSSLLTAGQPQHF
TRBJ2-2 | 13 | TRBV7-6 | CASSLTNTGELFF
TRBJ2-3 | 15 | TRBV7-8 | CASSPIEGFTDTQYF
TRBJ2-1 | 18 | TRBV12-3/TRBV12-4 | CASSSPFRLGDSYNEQFF
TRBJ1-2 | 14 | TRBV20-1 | CSARPYPLSYGYTF
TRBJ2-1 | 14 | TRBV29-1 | CSVEEWLAGYEQFF
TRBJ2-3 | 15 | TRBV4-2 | CASSQDEGQADTQYF
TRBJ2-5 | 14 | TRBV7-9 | CASSFGAGQETQYF
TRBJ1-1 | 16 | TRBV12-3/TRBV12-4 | CASRPKQGGFDTEAFF
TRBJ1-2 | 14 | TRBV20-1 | CSARGTGPSYGYTF
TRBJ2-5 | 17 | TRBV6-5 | CASSYSSSGAIQETQYF
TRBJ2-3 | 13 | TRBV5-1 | CASRRGNTDTQYF
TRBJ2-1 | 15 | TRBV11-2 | CASSLLGGEYNEQFF
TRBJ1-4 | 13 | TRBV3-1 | CASSQAGSEKLFF
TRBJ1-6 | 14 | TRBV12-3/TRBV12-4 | CASSKTGGHSPLHF
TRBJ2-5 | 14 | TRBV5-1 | CASSSPGLEETQYF
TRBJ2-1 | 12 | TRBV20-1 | CSASLRHGEQFF
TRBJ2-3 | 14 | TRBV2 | CASRRDRQSDTQYF
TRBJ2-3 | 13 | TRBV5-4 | CATRGLSTDTQYF
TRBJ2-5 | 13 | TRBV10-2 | CASSGQIQETQYF